The rows below give T cell receptor beta chains drawn from one sample of a study of molecular identifiers for immune sequencing clone quantification. TCRdb reanalysed the PCR reads using MiXCR and keeps one entry per CDR3 protein. The sample holds over 60,000 distinct CDR3 sequences, 19% seen once. The sequencing sample was made of naive CD8+ T cells from blood, with Jurkat cell RNA spiked in. These receptors all come from a human donor in good health. Some libraries in this study had Jurkat cell RNA spiked in. Both conserved end residues are part of each CDR3. Fields, in order: clone size, J gene, D gene, V gene, CDR3 DNA, CDR3 protein. The D gene is left open where the match is weak. Clone size is shown for a subset of rows, as once, few, many or a class of expanded clone.

- TRBJ2-1 TRBD1 TRBV19 TGTGCCTCAGGGGGATGGGAGAGCTCCTACAATGAGCAGTTCTTC CASGGWESSYNEQFF
many TRBJ2-7 TRBD2 TRBV4-1 TGCGCCAGCAGCTTACTAGCGGGAGGAGGCGAGCAGTACTTC CASSLLAGGGEQYF
many TRBJ2-6 - TRBV9 TGTGCCAGCAGCGCCGAGGGGCCTGGGGCCAACGTCCTGACTTTC CASSAEGPGANVLTF
- TRBJ1-2 - TRBV9 TGTGCCAGCAGCCTAAACCCCGGTGGGACTACTAACTATGGCTACACCTTC CASSLNPGGTTNYGYTF
- TRBJ2-7 - TRBV7-9 TGTGCCAGCAGCCCCACCTTCTCCTACGAGCAGTACTTC CASSPTFSYEQYF
- TRBJ2-1 - TRBV6-5 TGTGCCAGCAGTTACTTGGCAGGAGGATACAATGAGCCGTTCTTC CASSYLAGGYNEPFF
few TRBJ2-5 TRBD2 TRBV7-2 TGTGCCAGCAGCTTATACCAGGGACTAGCGGGAGGACTCCATACACGAGAAGAGACCCAGTACTTC CASSLYQGLAGGLHTREETQYF
- TRBJ2-2 - TRBV9 TGTGCCAGCAGCCCAGGCCGGGGGTCCAGCGGGGAGCTGTTTTTT CASSPGRGSSGELFF
few TRBJ1-2 - TRBV20-1 TGCAGTGCTAGCTCCCTATTGCGCTATGGCTACACCTTC CSASSLLRYGYTF
few TRBJ2-1 - TRBV9 TGTGCCAGCAGCGTTCCTGCAGGCAATGAGCAGTTCTTC CASSVPAGNEQFF
few TRBJ2-1 TRBD2 TRBV6-1 TGTGCCAGCAGTGAACTTGGACTAGCGGGAGTCTTCAATGAGCAGTTCTTC CASSELGLAGVFNEQFF
many TRBJ2-1 - TRBV9 TGTGCCAGCAGCGTAGGCTTCGGGGGCTCCTACAATGAGCAGTTCTTC CASSVGFGGSYNEQFF
many TRBJ2-7 - TRBV4-1 TGCGCCAGCAGCCTAGTCCTGTCCGTGGGCTACGAGCAGTACTTC CASSLVLSVGYEQYF
many TRBJ1-1 - TRBV20-1 TGCAGTGCTAGGACAGACATGAACACTGAAGCTTTCTTT CSARTDMNTEAFF
many TRBJ1-6 TRBD1 TRBV10-3 TGTGCCCCCGGAACAGGGGATAATTCACCCCTCCACTTT CAPGTGDNSPLHF
once TRBJ1-4 - TRBV4-1 TGTGCCAGCAGCCCAGGGGTTGTCGGCGAAAAACTGCTTTTT CASSPGVVGEKLLF
many TRBJ1-1 - TRBV12-5 TGTGCTAGTGGTTTCTCCCAGGAAGCTTTCTTT CASGFSQEAFF
many TRBJ2-5 TRBD2 TRBV4-1 TGCGCCAGCAGCCTCGGACTAGCGGGAGGGCATGAGACCCAGTACTTC CASSLGLAGGHETQYF
many TRBJ2-7 - TRBV29-1 TGCAGCGTTGCTTTCATCGGGAGAGGGTACGAGCAGTACTTC CSVAFIGRGYEQYF
- TRBJ2-1 - TRBV5-6 TGTGCCAGCAGCGAAGACAGGACAGACTCCTACAATGAGCAGTTCTTC CASSEDRTDSYNEQFF
many TRBJ2-3 TRBD1 TRBV27 TGTGCCAGCAGTTCCCCGAAGACAGGGCCAGATACGCAGTATTTT CASSSPKTGPDTQYF
many TRBJ2-7 - TRBV4-2 TGTGCCAGCAGCCAAGGGGTCAGTGTCGAGCAGTACTTC CASSQGVSVEQYF
many TRBJ2-2 - TRBV19 TGTGCCAGTACAGGGCCCGGGGAGCTGTTTTTT CASTGPGELFF